This record looks at one T cell receptor (beta chain) sequence and its context. Its antigen is unknown. Primers: 60 Vbeta forward and 13 Jbeta reverse. Produced via immunoSEQ multiplex PCR; TCRdb's table is partial and in-frame only. The data contain fewer than 80,000 clones, 60% to 75% of them singletons. This sample was taken from a study of cytomegalovirus exposure and HLA in healthy donors. Study-wide findings and caveats: Immune exposure information comprised only CMV serostatus.

This sequence originates from a woman in her sixties in good health and CMV-seropositive. The sequenced material came from PBMCs.

The CDR3 DNA reads TGCGCCAGCAGTGCGGGGTACGGGCAGACCCAGTACTTC. This gives the protein CASSAGYGQTQYF. The rearrangement uses TRBV10-2 and TRBJ2-5, with D maybe TRBD2 (5 bases). Deletions cut 4 bases from V and 6 bases from J, with 12 bases between. Germline CDR1 and CDR2: WSHSY and SAAADI. The CDR3 is 13 residues long.